This T cell receptor beta chain appears in the sequencing data of a study of response to subunit inactivated influenza vaccine. Notes on the study in general: The authors offered the suggestion that each seasonal influenza vaccination recruits few new T cells.

About this clonotype: Its specificity is not known.

TCRdb independently ran MiXCR on the RT-PCR reads; one entry per CDR3 protein. Of hundreds of thousands of distinct CDR3 sequences listed, roughly an eighth are singletons. The V end lost 2 bases, the J end lost 7 bases, and 11 bases lay between the germline ends. Germline V gene lookup returns CDR1 LGHDT and CDR2 YNNKEL (reference sequence). The CDR3 extends over 14 amino acids. The chain couples TRBV3-1 to TRBJ2-2; no reliable D call. The sample in question was non-naive T cells sorted from PBMCs, obtained around 14 days before vaccination. This clonotype originated in a man aged 45-60 years who received an inactivated influenza vaccine. Here the CDR3 reads CASSQNQPSGELFF. CDR3 nucleotides: TGTGCCAGCAGCCAAAATCAGCCCAGCGGGGAGCTGTTTTTT.